What follows describes a single T cell receptor (beta chain). With 6 bases removed from V and 4 bases from J, the gap between germline ends came to 15 bases. This CDR3 has 14 amino acids. Per the germline V gene, CDR1 is LNHDA and CDR2 is SQIVND (reference sequence). The data were produced by immunoSEQ multiplex PCR, yet TCRdb's version contains in-frame clones alone and is incomplete. The sample carries more than 95,000 clones, roughly 92% recorded once. This entry is derived from a study of control samples from healthy donors and cancer patients. V gene TRBV19 combines with J gene TRBJ1-2; a possible D gene is TRBD1 (6 bases). The clonotype comes from a young man in good health. The sequencing sample was made of blood. CDR3 coding DNA: TGTGCCAGTAGCATCATGGGGGGCCTCTATGGCTACACCTTC. Translated, it gives CASSIMGGLYGYTF.